This T cell receptor beta chain was identified during a study of shared clonotypes between healthy human individuals. Trimming removed 1 base at V and 4 bases at J, with 8 bases between. The germline gives CDR1 SEHNR, CDR2 FQNEAQ (reference sequence). There are 14 residues in the CDR3. Sequencing was performed with immunoSEQ multiplex PCR; in TCRdb, only in-frame clones are kept and a portion is missing. The sample consists of roughly 2.2 million clones, 80% to 95% of them appearing once. The source is a man younger than 30 in good health. Some clones in this sample may be carry-over from other donors' samples. The sequenced sample was naive CD4+ T cells from PBMCs. Subset meaning: CD45RA+ positively selected. The genes are TRBV7-9 and TRBJ1-5; no clear D gene. In nucleotides, the CDR3 is TGTGCCAGCAGCTTAGGGCAGAGGAATCAGCCCCAGCATTTT. This translates into CASSLGQRNQPQHF.